The TCR beta chain described here comes from a study of post-analysis software for immune sequencing data. General study points: TRBV5-6, TRBV5-1 and TRBV20-1 were among 4 or 5 TRBV segments more frequent in patients than controls.

Unique molecular identifiers tagged the TCR beta cDNA libraries. Using its own MiXCR run on the PCR reads, TCRdb lists one record per CDR3 protein. The table shows under 650,000 distinct CDR3 sequences, with 44% occurring only once. This clonotype was counted between two and nine times. The antigen is undetermined. With 3 bases clipped from V and 6 bases from J, the junction kept 6 bases outside the gene matches. The CDR3 loop spans 14 amino acids. Sample: blood. The chain employs TRBV12-3 or TRBV12-4 and TRBJ2-5; 8 nucleotides match TRBD1. The sequence came from a girl aged 5-17 years with multiple sclerosis. The CDR3 sequence: CASSFQGALQTQYF. DNA of the CDR3: TGTGCCAGCAGTTTCCAGGGGGCACTGCAGACCCAGTACTTC.